These 3 T cell receptor beta chains share one sample of origin, sequenced in a study of cytomegalovirus exposure and HLA in healthy donors (dated by TCRdb to about 2017). Receptors were amplified or captured by the immunoSEQ multiplex PCR assay. A mixture of 60 forward primers for TCR Vbeta segments and 13 reverse primers for TCR Jbeta segments was used in the multiplex PCR. This immuneACCESS table, as held by TCRdb, lists in-frame sequences with V and J called but not all clones. Of the missing ones, under half trace to an unresolved V gene in checked studies; the others have no known cause. In this sample the table shows about 130,000 clones, around four fifths of which occur a single time. Jointly, the top ten make up roughly 11% of the sample. The sequenced material came from PBMCs. The source is a young man in good health and CMV-seropositive.

V gene TRBV13 combines with J gene TRBJ1-4; 11 bases map to TRBD1. CDR1 PRHDT and CDR2 FYEKMQ come from the germline V gene (reference sequence). The ends lost 0 bases at V and 3 bases at J; junction bases unmatched: 3. The CDR3 extends over 17 amino acids. The CDR3 reads CASSLGGQGVPNEKLFF. The CDR3 bases are TGTGCCAGCAGCTTAGGGGGACAGGGGGTACCTAATGAAAAACTGTTTTTT.

This clone was observed a single time. The V gene is TRBV19, the J gene TRBJ2-5, with 7 bases that match TRBD1. CDR3 length: 15 amino acids. V shed 3 bases and J 2 bases; nucleotides not matched to a gene: 6. Per germline, CDR1 LNHDA and CDR2 SQIVND (reference sequence). The CDR3 DNA sequence: TGTGCCAGTAGTATTCTAAACAGGGGTCAAGAGACCCAGTACTTC. It encodes CASSILNRGQETQYF.

This sequence joins TRBV13 and TRBJ2-3, with D perhaps matching TRBD2 (6 bases). Germline V lookup: CDR1 PRHDT, CDR2 FYEKMQ (reference sequence). V was cut by 2 bases and J by 3 bases, with 12 bases left in between. CDR3 length equals 15 residues. Written as DNA, the CDR3 is TGTGCCAGCAGCTTACTCGGGAGACGTACAGATACGCAGTATTTT. Its protein is CASSLLGRRTDTQYF.